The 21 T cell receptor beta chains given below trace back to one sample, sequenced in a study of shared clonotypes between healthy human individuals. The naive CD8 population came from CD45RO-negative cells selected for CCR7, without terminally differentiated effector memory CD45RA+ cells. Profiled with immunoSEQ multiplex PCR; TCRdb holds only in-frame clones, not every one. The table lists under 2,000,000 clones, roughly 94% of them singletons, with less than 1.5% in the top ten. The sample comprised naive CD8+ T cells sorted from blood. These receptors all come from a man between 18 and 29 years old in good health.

The CDR3 sequence is CASSMLGDYEQYF. The CDR3 DNA reads as TGTGCCAGTAGTATGTTAGGGGACTACGAGCAGTACTTC. V usage is TRBV19 and J usage is TRBJ2-7, with TRBD1 as a possible D gene (5 bases). This CDR3 has 13 amino acids. CDR1 LNHDA and CDR2 SQIVND come from the germline V gene (reference sequence). V shed 3 bases and J shed 3 bases, with 9 bases lying between them.

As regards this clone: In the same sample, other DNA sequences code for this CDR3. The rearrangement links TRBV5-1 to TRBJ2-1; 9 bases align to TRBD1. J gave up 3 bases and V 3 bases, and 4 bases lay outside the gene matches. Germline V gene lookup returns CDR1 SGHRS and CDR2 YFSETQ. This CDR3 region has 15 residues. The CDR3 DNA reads TGCGCCAGCAGCTCGGGACAGGGTGGCTACAATGAGCAGTTCTTC. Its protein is CASSSGQGGYNEQFF.

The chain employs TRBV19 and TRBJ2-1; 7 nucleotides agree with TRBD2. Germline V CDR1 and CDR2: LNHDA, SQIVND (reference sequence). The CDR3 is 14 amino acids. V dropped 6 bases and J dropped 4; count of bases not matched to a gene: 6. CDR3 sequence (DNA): TGTGCCAGTAGCTGGGGGGAGGGTTACAATGAGCAGTTCTTC. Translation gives CASSWGEGYNEQFF. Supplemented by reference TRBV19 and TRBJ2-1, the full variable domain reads DGGITQSPKYLFRKEGQNVTLSCEQNLNHDAMYWYRQDPGQGLRLIYYSQIVNDFQKGDIAEGYSVSREKKESFPLTVTSAQKNPTAFYLCASSWGEGYNEQFFGPGTRLTVL.

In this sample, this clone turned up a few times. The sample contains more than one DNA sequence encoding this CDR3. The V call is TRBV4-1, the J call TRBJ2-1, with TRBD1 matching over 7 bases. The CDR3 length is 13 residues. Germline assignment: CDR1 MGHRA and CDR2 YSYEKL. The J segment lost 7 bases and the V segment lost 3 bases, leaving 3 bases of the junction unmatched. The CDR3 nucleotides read TGCGCCAGCAGCCACCGACAGGGTAATGAGCAGTTCTTC. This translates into CASSHRQGNEQFF.

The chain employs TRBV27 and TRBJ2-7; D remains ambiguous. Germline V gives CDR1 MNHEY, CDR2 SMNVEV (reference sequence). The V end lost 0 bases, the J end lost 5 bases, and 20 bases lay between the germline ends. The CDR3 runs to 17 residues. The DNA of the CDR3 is TGTGCCAGCAGTTTATCGGCCCCGGTAGGGTATAACGACGAGCAGTACTTC. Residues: CASSLSAPVGYNDEQYF.

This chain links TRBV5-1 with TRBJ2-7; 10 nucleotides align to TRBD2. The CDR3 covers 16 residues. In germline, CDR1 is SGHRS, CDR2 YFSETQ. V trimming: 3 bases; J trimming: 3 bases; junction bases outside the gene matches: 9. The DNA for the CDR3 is TGCGCCAGCAGCTGGTACGGACTAGCGGAATACTACGAGCAGTACTTC. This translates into CASSWYGLAEYYEQYF.

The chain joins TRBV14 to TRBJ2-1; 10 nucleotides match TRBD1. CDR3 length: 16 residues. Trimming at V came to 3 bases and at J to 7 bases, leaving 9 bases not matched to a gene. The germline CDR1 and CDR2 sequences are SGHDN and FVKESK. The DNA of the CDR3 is TGTGCCAGCAGCCACCCGACAGGGGGCTTCGGTAATGAGCAGTTCTTC. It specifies CASSHPTGGFGNEQFF.

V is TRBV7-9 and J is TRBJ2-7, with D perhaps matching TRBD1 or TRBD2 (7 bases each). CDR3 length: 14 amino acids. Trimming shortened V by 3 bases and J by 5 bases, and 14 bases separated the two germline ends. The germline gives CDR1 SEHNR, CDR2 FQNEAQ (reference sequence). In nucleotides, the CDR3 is TGTGCCAGCAGCTTGCCAGGGGGGAGGGACGAGCAGTACTTC. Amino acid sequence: CASSLPGGRDEQYF.

CDR3 amino acids: CASRYIAEFGTQYF. CDR3 DNA sequence: TGCGCCAGCAGGTATATTGCGGAATTCGGGACCCAGTACTTC. The chain uses TRBV4-1 and TRBJ2-5, with D uncertain. CDR1 is MGHRA, CDR2 YSYEKL, per germline. CDR3 size: 14 residues. V dropped 6 bases and J dropped 7 bases, with 18 bases sitting between them.

DNA for the CDR3: TGTGCCAGCAGTTTGGTCTTGACACTCAACACCGGGGAGCTGTTTTTT. Its translation is CASSLVLTLNTGELFF. The genes are TRBV27 and TRBJ2-2; D remains unclear. Looked up from germline, CDR1 is MNHEY and CDR2 is SMNVEV (reference sequence). The germline V and J ends were trimmed by 3 bases and 2 bases, with 13 bases remaining between them. The CDR3 is made up of 16 amino acids.

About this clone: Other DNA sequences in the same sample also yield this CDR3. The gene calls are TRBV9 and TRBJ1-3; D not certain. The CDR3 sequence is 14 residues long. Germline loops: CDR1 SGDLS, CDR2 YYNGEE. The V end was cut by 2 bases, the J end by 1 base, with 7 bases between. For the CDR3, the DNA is TGTGCCAGCAGCGTCTCGGGGTCTGGAAACACCATATATTTT. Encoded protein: CASSVSGSGNTIYF.

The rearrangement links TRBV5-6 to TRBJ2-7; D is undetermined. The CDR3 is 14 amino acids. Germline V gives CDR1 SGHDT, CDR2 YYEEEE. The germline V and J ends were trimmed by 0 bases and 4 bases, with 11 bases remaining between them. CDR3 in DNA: TGTGCCAGCAGCTTGGGGGTTTCGCTATACGAGCAGTACTTC. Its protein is CASSLGVSLYEQYF.

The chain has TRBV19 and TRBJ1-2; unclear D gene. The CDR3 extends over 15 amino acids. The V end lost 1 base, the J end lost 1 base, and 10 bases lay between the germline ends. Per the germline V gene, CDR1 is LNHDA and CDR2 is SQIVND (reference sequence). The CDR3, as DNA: TGTGCCAGTAGTATAGGCAACACGGGTAACTATGGCTACACCTTC. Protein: CASSIGNTGNYGYTF. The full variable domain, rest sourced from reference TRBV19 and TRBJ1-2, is DGGITQSPKYLFRKEGQNVTLSCEQNLNHDAMYWYRQDPGQGLRLIYYSQIVNDFQKGDIAEGYSVSREKKESFPLTVTSAQKNPTAFYLCASSIGNTGNYGYTFGSGTRLTVV.

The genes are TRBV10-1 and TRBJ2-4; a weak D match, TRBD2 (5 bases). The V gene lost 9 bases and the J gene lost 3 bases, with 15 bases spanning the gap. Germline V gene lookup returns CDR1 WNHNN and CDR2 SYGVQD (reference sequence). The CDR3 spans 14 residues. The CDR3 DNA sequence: TGCGCCAGTCCGGGGAGAGTGGGCAAAAACATTCAGTACTTC. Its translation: CASPGRVGKNIQYF.

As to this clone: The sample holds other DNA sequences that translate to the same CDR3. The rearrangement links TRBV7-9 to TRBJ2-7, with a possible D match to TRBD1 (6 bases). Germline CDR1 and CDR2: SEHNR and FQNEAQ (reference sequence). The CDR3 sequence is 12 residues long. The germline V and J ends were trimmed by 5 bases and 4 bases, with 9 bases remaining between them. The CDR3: CASSPDRYEQYF. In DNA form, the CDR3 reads TGTGCCAGCAGCCCGGACAGATACGAGCAGTACTTC.

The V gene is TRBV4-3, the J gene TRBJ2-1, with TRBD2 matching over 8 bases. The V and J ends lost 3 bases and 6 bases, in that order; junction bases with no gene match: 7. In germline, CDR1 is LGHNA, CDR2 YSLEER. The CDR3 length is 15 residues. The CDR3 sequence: CASSHPSGSVNEQFF. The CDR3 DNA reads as TGCGCCAGCAGCCACCCCAGCGGGAGCGTCAATGAGCAGTTCTTC.

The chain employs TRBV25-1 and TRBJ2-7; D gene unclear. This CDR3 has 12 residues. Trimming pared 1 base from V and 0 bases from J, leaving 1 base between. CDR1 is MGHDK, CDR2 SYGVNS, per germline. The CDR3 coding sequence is TGTGCCAGCAGTGAATTCTCCTACGAGCAGTACTTC. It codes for CASSEFSYEQYF.

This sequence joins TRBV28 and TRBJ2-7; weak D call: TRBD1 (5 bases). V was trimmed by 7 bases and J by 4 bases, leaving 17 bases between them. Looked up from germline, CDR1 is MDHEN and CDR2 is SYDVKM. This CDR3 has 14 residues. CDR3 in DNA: TGTGCCAGCATAGCTCAGGACACCCATTACGAGCAGTACTTC. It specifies CASIAQDTHYEQYF.

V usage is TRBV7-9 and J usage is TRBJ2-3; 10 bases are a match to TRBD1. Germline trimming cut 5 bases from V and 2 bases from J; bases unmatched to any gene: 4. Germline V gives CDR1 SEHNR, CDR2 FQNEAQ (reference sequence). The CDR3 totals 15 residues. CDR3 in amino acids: CASSLGQGLTDTQYF. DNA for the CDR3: TGTGCCAGCAGCCTGGGACAGGGGCTCACAGATACGCAGTATTTT. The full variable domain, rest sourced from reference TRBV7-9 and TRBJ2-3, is DTGVSQNPRHKITKRGQNVTFRCDPISEHNRLYWYRQTLGQGPEFLTYFQNEAQLEKSRLLSDRFSAERPKGSFSTLEIQRTEQGDSAMYLCASSLGQGLTDTQYFGPGTRLTVL.

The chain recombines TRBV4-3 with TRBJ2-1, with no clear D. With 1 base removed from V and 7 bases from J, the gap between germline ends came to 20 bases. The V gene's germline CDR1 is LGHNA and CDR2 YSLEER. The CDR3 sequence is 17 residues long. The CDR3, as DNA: TGCGCCAGCAGCCAAGGAGAAGGCCCCTCCTTTGAGAATGAGCAGTTCTTC. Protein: CASSQGEGPSFENEQFF.

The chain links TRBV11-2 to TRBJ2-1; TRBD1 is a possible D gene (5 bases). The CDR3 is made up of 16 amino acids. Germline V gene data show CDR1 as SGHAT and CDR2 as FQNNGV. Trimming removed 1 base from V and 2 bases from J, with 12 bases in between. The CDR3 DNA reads TGTGCCAGCAGCTTAGTGGGCGACAGTCCCTACAATGAGCAGTTCTTC. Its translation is CASSLVGDSPYNEQFF.